This T cell receptor beta chain was retrieved from a study of T cell changes during pregnancy in multiple sclerosis. Sequenced by immunoSEQ multiplex PCR; TCRdb stores in-frame clones only, minus some. The sample includes about 41,000 clones, roughly 90% of them seen just once. The CDR3 spans 14 residues. CDR1 and CDR2 from the germline V gene are LNHDA and SQIVND (reference sequence). Trimming left V 9 bases short and J 4 bases short, with 15 bases between. The TCR sequence derives from a female donor with multiple sclerosis, enrolled in a pregnancy study. The material was CD8+ T cells from peripheral blood mononuclear cells, obtained in the third trimester of pregnancy. The V gene is TRBV19, the J gene TRBJ2-2; TRBD2 might be the D (7 bases). Written as DNA, the CDR3 is TGTGCCAGCACGACAGGCGGGGGCACCGGGGAGCTGTTTTTT. It codes for CASTTGGGTGELFF.